The subject of this entry is one TCR beta chain. The data were taken from a study of blood T cell repertoires in COVID-19. Across the study: Collection of acute and convalescent COVID-19 samples took place in the United States, Italy and Spain.

It was during active infection that Seattle patients were enrolled and then longitudinally followed. Here immunoSEQ multiplex PCR was the method, and the copy in TCRdb shows in-frame clones only, minus some. This table has about 210,000 clones, roughly 85% appearing once. V lost 2 bases, J lost 4 bases, and 4 bases stayed unmatched. The germline V gene encodes CDR1 SGHTA and CDR2 FQGNSA. This CDR3 has 14 residues. The chain recombines TRBV7-2 with TRBJ1-2, with 7 nucleotides matching TRBD1. The clonotype originates from a woman between 65 and 79 years old with COVID-19, enrolled during active disease. The sequencing input was peripheral blood. CDR3 protein: CASSLRGQGYGYTF. CDR3 in DNA: TGTGCCAGCAGCTTAAGGGGGCAAGGCTATGGCTACACCTTC. The full variable domain, in which reference TRBV7-2 and TRBJ1-2 provide the parts outside the CDR3, is GAGVSQSPSNKVTEKGKDVELRCDPISGHTALYWYRQSLGQGLEFLIYFQGNSAPDKSGLPSDRFSAERTGGSVSTLTIQRTQQEDSAVYLCASSLRGQGYGYTFGSGTRLTVV.